Described below is a single T cell receptor (beta chain) sequence and its context. Its antigen is as yet unknown. The data derive from a study of shared clonotypes between healthy human individuals. Study-level background: A donor's plate count was three for CD4 naive and three for CD4 memory; CD8 naive had two and CD8 memory one.

Study results and caveats: Larger estimated richness was generally recorded for naive subsets relative to memory subsets.

Under the authors' procedure: Without quality scores, immunoSEQ junctional reads could not be filtered like full-length reads. Repertoires were generated with immunoSEQ multiplex PCR, while TCRdb's copy carries only in-frame clones and drops some. V and J calls and clone size are those listed in that table; D and trimming were worked out from the DNA. The repertoire holds some 2.1 million clones, with 90% to 95% as singletons. Sequenced input: naive CD4+ T cells sorted from blood. Sample subset: CD45RA+ positively selected. The receptor's source is a man aged 18 to 30 in good health.

CDR3 sequence: CASSLEGTSINEQFF. In nucleotides, the CDR3 is TGTGCCAGCAGCTTAGAGGGGACTAGCATAAATGAGCAGTTCTTC. This chain connects TRBV7-2 to TRBJ2-1; 9 bases are a match to TRBD2. From germline, CDR1 is SGHTA and CDR2 FQGNSA. V trimming: 1 base; J trimming: 7 bases; junction bases outside the gene matches: 5. The CDR3 is 15 residues long.